The TCR beta chain under discussion was sequenced for a study of T cell responses to AZD1222 COVID-19 vaccine. Germline V gene data show CDR1 as SGHVS and CDR2 as FNYEAQ. CDR3 size: 15 residues. V dropped 5 bases and J dropped 7 bases, with 17 bases sitting between them. Concerning this clone itself: What it recognizes is unknown.

Using immunoSEQ multiplex PCR, the repertoire was profiled, and TCRdb retains in-frame clones only, with some absent. The sample records about 170,000 clones, 80% to 90% being singletons. Study-wide results and caveats: Vaccine-related CD4 TCRs covered spike, predominating at 160-218 and 743-854. The sample set comprised mostly white British donors with more females, and clonal diversity was possibly underestimated. No repertoire was sampled before or during the peak T cell response, only after it.

The TCR originated in an adult in good health. V is TRBV7-6 and J is TRBJ1-4; a possible D gene is TRBD1 (5 bases). The sequencing here drew on peripheral blood, taken on day 0 of AZD1222 vaccination. CDR3 nucleotide sequence: TGTGCCAGCAGCGCCCGGGACTCGGGAGGTGAAAAACTGTTTTTT. Residues: CASSARDSGGEKLFF.